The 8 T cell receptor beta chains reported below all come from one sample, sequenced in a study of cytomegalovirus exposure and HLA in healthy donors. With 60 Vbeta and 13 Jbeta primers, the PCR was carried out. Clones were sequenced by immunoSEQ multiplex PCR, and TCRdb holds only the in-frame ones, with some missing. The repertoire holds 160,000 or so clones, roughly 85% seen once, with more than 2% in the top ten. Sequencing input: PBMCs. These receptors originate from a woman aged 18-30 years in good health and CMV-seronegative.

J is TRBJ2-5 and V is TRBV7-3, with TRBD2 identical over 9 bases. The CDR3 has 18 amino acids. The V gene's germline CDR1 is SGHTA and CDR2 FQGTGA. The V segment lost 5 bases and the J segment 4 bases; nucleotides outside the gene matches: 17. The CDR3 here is CASSEGLISGSWGETQYF. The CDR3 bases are TGTGCCAGCAGCGAGGGGTTAATTAGCGGGAGTTGGGGAGAGACCCAGTACTTC.

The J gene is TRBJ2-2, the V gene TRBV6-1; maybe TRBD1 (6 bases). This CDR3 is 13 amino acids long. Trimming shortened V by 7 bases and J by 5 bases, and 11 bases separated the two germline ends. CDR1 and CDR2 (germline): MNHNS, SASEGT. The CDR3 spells CASTKRGTGELFF. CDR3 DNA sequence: TGTGCCAGCACCAAAAGGGGGACCGGGGAGCTGTTTTTT.

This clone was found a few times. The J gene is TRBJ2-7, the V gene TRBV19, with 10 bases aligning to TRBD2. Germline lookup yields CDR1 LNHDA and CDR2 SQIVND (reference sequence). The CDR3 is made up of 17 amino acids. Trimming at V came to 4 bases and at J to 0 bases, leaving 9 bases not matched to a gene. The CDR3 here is CASSKGALAGDSYEQYF. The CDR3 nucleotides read TGTGCCAGTAGTAAGGGGGCCCTAGCGGGAGACTCCTACGAGCAGTACTTC.

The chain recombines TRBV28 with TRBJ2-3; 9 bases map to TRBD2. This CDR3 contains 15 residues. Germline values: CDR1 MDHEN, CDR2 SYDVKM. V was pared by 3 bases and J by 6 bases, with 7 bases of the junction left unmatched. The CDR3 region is CASSFGSSGRDTQYF. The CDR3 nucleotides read TGTGCCAGCAGTTTCGGGTCGAGCGGGAGGGATACGCAGTATTTT.

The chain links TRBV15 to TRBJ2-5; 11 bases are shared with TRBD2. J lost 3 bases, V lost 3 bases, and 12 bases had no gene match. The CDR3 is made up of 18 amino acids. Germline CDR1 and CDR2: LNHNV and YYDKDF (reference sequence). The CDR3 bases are TGTGCCACCAGCAGGACCCGTTCCCCGGGACTAGCGGAAGAGACCCAGTACTTC. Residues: CATSRTRSPGLAEETQYF.

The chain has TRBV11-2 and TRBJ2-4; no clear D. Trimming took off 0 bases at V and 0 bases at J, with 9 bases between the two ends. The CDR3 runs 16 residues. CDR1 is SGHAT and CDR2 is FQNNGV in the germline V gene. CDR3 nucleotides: TGTGCCAGCAGCTTAGACCCGGTTCTAGCCAAAAACATTCAGTACTTC. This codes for CASSLDPVLAKNIQYF.

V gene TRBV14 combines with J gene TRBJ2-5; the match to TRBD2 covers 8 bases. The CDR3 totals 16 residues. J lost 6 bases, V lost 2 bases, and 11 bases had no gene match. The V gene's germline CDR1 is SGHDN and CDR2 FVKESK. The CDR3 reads CASSQPPSGPSQTQYF. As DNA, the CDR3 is TGTGCCAGCAGCCAACCACCTAGCGGGCCATCCCAGACCCAGTACTTC.

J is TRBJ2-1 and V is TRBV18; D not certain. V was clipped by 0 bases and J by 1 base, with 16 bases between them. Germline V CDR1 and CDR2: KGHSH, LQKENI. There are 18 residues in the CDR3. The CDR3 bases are TGTGCCAGCTCACCACCGAGTCGCGGCCCAGAGTCCTACAATGAGCAGTTCTTC. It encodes CASSPPSRGPESYNEQFF.